The clone carrying this TCR beta chain has a count of ten or more. The data belong to a study of T cells in Graves' hyperthyroidism and ophthalmopathy. Study-level background: Specimen type is peripheral blood, collected at initial diagnosis prior to any treatment.

The TCR beta CDR3 regions underwent amplification using RNA transcripts as the source. During a first-round RT-PCR of the TCR CDR3, the HTBI primer set was used. TCRdb itself ran the multiplex PCR reads through MiXCR, one entry per CDR3 protein. The sample has around 530,000 distinct CDR3 sequences; approximately 17% are singletons. Germline assignment: CDR1 SGHDT and CDR2 YYEEEE. Trimming stripped 5 bases from V and 6 bases from J, with 9 bases between. This CDR3 has 11 amino acids. J is TRBJ2-7 and V is TRBV5-6, with D possibly TRBD1 on 5 matching bases. The sample was blood. The TCR sequence derives from a woman in her late teens or twenties with Graves' ophthalmopathy. DNA for the CDR3: TGTGCCAGCAGTACAGGATTCGAGCAGTACTTC. As protein: CASSTGFEQYF.